The sequence of this T cell receptor (beta chain) was determined in a study of OX40 agonist ivuxolimab in advanced cancers. Across the whole study: Every 2 weeks, patients got intravenous ivuxolimab at one of six dose levels (0.01-10 mg/kg). Partial responses were achieved by three patients, one with hepatocellular carcinoma and two with cutaneous melanoma.

A word on this clone: No antigen is known for it.

TCRdb's copy holds only in-frame clones and misses some; the assay was immunoSEQ multiplex PCR. The sample carries 30,000 to 45,000 clones, roughly three quarters recorded once. General observations from the study: Partial responders receiving 0.1-3.0 mg/kg showed among the lowest clonal expansion.

This CDR3 is built from 13 residues. The V end lost 1 base, the J end lost 6 bases, and 7 bases lay between the germline ends. This receptor was obtained from an adult with an advanced solid tumor such as melanoma, head and neck, liver or kidney cancer. Sample: CD4+ or CD8+ T cells sorted from blood, taken in a trial of the OX40 agonist ivuxolimab. J is TRBJ1-4 and V is TRBV5-3; D perhaps matches TRBD1 (6 bases). TRBV5-3 is assigned to the ORF class and has an uncertain function. The DNA of the CDR3 is TGTGCCAGAAGCTTGAGGACAGATGAAAAACTGTTTTTT. It encodes CARSLRTDEKLFF.